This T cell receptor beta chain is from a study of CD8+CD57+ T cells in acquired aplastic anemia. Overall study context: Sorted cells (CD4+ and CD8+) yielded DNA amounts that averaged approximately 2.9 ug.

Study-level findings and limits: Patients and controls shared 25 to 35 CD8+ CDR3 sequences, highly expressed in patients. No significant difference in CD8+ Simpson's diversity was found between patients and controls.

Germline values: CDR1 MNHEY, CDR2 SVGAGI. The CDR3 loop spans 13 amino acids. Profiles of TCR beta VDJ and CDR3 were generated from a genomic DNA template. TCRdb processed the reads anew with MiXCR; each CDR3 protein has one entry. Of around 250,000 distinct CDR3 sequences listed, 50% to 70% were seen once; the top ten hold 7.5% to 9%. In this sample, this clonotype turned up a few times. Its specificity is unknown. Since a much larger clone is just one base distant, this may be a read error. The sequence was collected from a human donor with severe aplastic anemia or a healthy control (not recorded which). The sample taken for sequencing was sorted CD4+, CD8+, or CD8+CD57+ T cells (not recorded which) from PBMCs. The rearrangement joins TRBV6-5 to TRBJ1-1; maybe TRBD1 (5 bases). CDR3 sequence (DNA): TGTGCCAGCAGGACGGGGGGATACACTGTAGCTTTCTTT. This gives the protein CASRTGGYTVAFF.